One and the same sample provided the 3 T cell receptor beta chains below, sequenced in a study of human T cells and chemical hapten exposure. Unfractionated whole blood yielded the extracted total RNA. Each CDR3 protein gets one entry after TCRdb re-called the 5' RACE reads with MiXCR. The sample shows approximately 80,000 distinct CDR3 sequences, more than 15% of them seen only once. Receptors originate from a female donor in good health.

This chain links TRBV11-2 with TRBJ1-1; the match to TRBD1 covers 7 bases. The CDR3 extends over 14 amino acids. Germline V CDR1 and CDR2: SGHAT, FQNNGV. V trimming: 5 bases; J trimming: 5 bases; junction bases outside the gene matches: 8. For the CDR3, the DNA is TGTGCCAGCAGCCTAGTAGACAGGGAAACTGAAGCTTTCTTT. Its translation: CASSLVDRETEAFF.

The rearrangement joins TRBV20-1 to TRBJ1-1; D not resolved. CDR1 and CDR2 from the germline V gene are DFQATT and SNEGSKA (reference sequence). The length of the CDR3 is 11 residues. V lost 6 bases and J 11 bases, leaving 16 bases between the germline ends. The CDR3 protein is CSAVLLGGAFF. The CDR3 DNA reads as TGCAGTGCCGTTCTACTCGGCGGGGCTTTCTTT.

This clonotype was seen more than once but under ten times. The rearrangement uses TRBV12-3 or TRBV12-4 and TRBJ1-2; D ambiguous. The CDR3 consists of 15 residues. The ends were cut back, 6 bases at V and 0 bases at J, with 14 bases in the middle. The chain's CDR3 is CASSPQLLPNYGYTF. The DNA for the CDR3 is TGTGCCAGCAGCCCCCAGCTACTTCCTAACTATGGCTACACCTTC.